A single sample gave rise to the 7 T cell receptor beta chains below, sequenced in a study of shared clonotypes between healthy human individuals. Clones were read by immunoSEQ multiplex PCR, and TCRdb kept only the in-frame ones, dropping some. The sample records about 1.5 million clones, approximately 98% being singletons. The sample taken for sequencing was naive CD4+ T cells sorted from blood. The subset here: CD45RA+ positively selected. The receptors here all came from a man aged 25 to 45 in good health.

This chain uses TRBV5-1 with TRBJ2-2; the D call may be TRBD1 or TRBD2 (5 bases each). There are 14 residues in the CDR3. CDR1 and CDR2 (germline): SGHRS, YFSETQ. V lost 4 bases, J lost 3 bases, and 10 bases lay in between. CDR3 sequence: CASSIGGYTGELFF. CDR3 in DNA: TGCGCCAGCAGCATTGGGGGTTACACCGGGGAGCTGTTTTTT.

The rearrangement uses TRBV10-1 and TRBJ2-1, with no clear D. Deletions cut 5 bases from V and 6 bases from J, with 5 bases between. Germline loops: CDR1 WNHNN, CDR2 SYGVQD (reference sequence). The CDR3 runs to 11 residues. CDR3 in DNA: TGCGCCAGCAGTACCACCAATGAGCAGTTCTTC. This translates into CASSTTNEQFF.

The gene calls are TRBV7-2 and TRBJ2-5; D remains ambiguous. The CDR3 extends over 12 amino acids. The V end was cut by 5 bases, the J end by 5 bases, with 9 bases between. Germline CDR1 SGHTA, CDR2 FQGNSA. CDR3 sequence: CASSPVRETQYF. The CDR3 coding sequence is TGTGCCAGCAGCCCCGTACGGGAGACCCAGTACTTC.

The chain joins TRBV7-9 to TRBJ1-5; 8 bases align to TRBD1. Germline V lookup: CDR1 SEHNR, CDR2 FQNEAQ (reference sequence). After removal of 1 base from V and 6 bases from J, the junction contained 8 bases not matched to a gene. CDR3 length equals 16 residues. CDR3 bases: TGTGCCAGCAGCTTAGGTAATTTTACAGGGGGTCAGCCCCAGCATTTT. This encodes CASSLGNFTGGQPQHF.

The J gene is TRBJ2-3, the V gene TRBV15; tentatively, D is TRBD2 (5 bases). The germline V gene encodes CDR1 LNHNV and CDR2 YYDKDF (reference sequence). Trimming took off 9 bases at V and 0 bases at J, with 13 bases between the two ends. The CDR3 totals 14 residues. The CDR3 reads CATGDGSSTDTQYF. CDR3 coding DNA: TGTGCCACGGGAGACGGCTCCAGCACAGATACGCAGTATTTT. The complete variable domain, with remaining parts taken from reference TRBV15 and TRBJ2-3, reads DAMVIQNPRYQVTQFGKPVTLSCSQTLNHNVMYWYQQKSSQAPKLLFHYYDKDFNNEADTPDNFQSRRPNTSFCFLDIRSPGLGDTAMYLCATGDGSSTDTQYFGPGTRLTVL.

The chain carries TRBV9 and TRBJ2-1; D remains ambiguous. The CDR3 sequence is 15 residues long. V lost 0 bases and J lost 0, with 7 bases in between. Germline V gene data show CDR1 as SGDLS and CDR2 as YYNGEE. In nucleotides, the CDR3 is TGTGCCAGCAGCGTAGACGCGAGCTCCTACAATGAGCAGTTCTTC. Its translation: CASSVDASSYNEQFF.

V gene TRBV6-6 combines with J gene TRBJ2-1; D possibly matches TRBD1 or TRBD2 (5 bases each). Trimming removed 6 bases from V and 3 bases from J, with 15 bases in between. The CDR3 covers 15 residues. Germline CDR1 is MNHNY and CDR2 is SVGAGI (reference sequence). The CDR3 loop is CASSTGPLVYNEQFF. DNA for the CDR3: TGTGCCAGCAGCACGGGACCTCTGGTCTACAATGAGCAGTTCTTC.